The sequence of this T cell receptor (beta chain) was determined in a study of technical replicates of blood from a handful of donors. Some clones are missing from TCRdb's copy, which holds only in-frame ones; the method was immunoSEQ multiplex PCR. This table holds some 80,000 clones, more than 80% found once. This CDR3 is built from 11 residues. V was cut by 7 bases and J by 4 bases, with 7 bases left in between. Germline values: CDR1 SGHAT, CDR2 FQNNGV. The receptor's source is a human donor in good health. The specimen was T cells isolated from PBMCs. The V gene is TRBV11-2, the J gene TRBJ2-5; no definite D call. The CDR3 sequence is CASTSGETQYF. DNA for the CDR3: TGTGCCAGCACCTCGGGAGAGACCCAGTACTTC.